What follows are 2 T cell receptor beta chains derived from one specimen sequenced in a study of T-cell reconstitution after alpha-beta-depleted transplantation in children. Preparation of the TCRbeta library was carried out with unique molecular identifiers. TCRdb re-called the PCR reads with MiXCR, one entry per CDR3 protein. The profile covers roughly 500,000 distinct CDR3 sequences, with around a third appearing a single time and approximately 2.3% taken by the ten largest. Sequences were derived from PBMCs from the stem cell graft donor, sampled from the stem cell graft. These receptors were obtained from a human donor who donated a stem cell graft to a child with aplastic anemia.

This clonotype appeared a few times. V and J are TRBV12-3 or TRBV12-4 and TRBJ2-1; D is unclear. V was trimmed by 6 bases and J by 4 bases, leaving 10 bases between them. The CDR3 is made up of 13 amino acids. The CDR3 DNA reads as TGTGCCAGCAGCCGGCCGGATTACAATGAGCAGTTCTTC. This sequence encodes CASSRPDYNEQFF.

This clonotype has a handful of counts. This chain connects TRBV12-3 or TRBV12-4 to TRBJ2-5; 9 bases are shared with TRBD1. This CDR3 is 15 amino acids long. Unmatched junction bases numbered 9, after V lost 5 bases and J lost 5 bases. The CDR3, as DNA: TGTGCCAGCAGTCCAAACAGGGGGCTGGGGGAGACCCAGTACTTC. Translation: CASSPNRGLGETQYF.